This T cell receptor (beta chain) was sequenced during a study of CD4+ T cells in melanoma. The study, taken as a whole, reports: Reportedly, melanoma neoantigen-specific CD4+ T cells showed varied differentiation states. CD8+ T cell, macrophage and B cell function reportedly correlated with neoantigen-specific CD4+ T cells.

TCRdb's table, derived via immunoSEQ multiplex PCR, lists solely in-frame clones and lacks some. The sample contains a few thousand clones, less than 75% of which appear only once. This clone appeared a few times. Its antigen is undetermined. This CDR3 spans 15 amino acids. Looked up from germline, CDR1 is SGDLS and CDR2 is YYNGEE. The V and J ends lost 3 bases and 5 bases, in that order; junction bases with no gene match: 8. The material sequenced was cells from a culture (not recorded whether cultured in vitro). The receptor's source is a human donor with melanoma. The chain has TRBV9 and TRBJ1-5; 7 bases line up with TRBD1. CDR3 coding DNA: TGTGCCAGCAGCGCACAGGGGAATGTACATCAGCCCCAGCATTTT. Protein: CASSAQGNVHQPQHF.